Following are 4 T cell receptor beta chains from one sample sequenced in a study of regulatory T cells in long-lasting Graves disease. Sequencing libraries for TCR beta were prepared with iRepertoire HTBI primers and Arm-PCR of CDR3 regions. TCRdb fed the multiplex PCR reads into MiXCR, producing one record per CDR3 protein. The sample has a few hundred thousand distinct CDR3 sequences, about a quarter seen once. Indicated time point: persistent/refractory GD, antithyroid drugs over 5 years with positive TRAb. From PBMCs, RNA was extracted and then used to make the TCR library. Material: peripheral blood mononuclear cells (PBMCs), obtained when the disease was refractory, from a patient treated with antithyroid drugs. The receptors were sampled from a female donor with Graves disease.

The gene calls are TRBV10-3 and TRBJ1-5; D unclear. From germline, CDR1 is ENHRY and CDR2 SYGVKD. Deletions cut 2 bases from V and 0 bases from J, with 5 bases between. CDR3 length: 14 residues. The CDR3, as DNA: TGTGCCATCAGTGAGATCGGTAGCAATCAGCCCCAGCATTTT. Amino acid sequence: CAISEIGSNQPQHF.

This clonotype was observed many times. The chain combines TRBV12-3 or TRBV12-4 with TRBJ1-5, with TRBD1 identical over 8 bases. The trim removed 4 bases at V and 0 bases at J, leaving 2 bases unmatched. CDR3 length equals 15 residues. The CDR3 reads CASSSTGDSNQPQHF. The CDR3 bases are TGTGCCAGCAGTTCGACAGGGGATAGCAATCAGCCCCAGCATTTT.

This chain uses TRBV5-1 with TRBJ1-4; D gene uncertain. This CDR3 is built from 16 residues. Per germline, CDR1 SGHRS and CDR2 YFSETQ. Trimming stripped 6 bases from V and 0 bases from J, with 15 bases between. Here the CDR3 reads CASMPGVSTTNEKLFF. For the CDR3, the DNA is TGCGCCAGCATGCCGGGAGTAAGCACAACTAATGAAAAACTGTTTTTT.

This clonotype was recorded once. The chain recombines TRBV5-6 with TRBJ2-2, with 8 bases identical to TRBD1. The CDR3 is 15 amino acids. Germline CDR1 SGHDT, CDR2 YYEEEE. J gave up 1 base and V 7 bases, and 6 bases lay outside the gene matches. The CDR3 is CASLVRGRNTGELFF. The CDR3 nucleotides are TGTGCCAGCCTAGTCAGGGGGCGGAACACCGGGGAGCTGTTTTTT.